The 9 T cell receptor beta chains below all came from one sample that was sequenced in a study of response to subunit inactivated influenza vaccine. MiXCR, applied by TCRdb to the RT-PCR reads, yields one record per CDR3 protein. The sample carries 650,000 to 800,000 distinct CDR3 sequences, roughly 13% recorded once. This specimen was PBMCs from blood, taken around 15 days before vaccination. These receptors were taken from a man aged 45-65 years who received an inactivated influenza vaccine.

This sequence joins TRBV7-2 and TRBJ2-5; possible D gene TRBD2, 6 bases. The germline gives CDR1 SGHTA, CDR2 FQGNSA. The CDR3 extends over 16 amino acids. V lost 4 bases, J lost 1 base, and 16 bases lay in between. CDR3 nucleotides: TGTGCCAGCAGCTGGCCCGCCGGGGGACCCCAAGAGACCCAGTACTTC. This codes for CASSWPAGGPQETQYF.

The chain is built from TRBV20-1 and TRBJ1-5; D is ambiguous. V lost 4 bases, J lost 4 bases, and 11 bases lay in between. Looked up from germline, CDR1 is DFQATT and CDR2 is SNEGSKA (reference sequence). The CDR3 has 13 residues. This CDR3 reads CSAIETTNQPQHF. DNA for the CDR3: TGCAGTGCTATAGAGACAACTAATCAGCCCCAGCATTTT.

Only a few counts were recorded for this clonotype. The J gene is TRBJ2-7, the V gene TRBV4-3, with TRBD2 matching over 11 bases. The CDR3 runs to 15 residues. Germline lookup yields CDR1 LGHNA and CDR2 YSLEER. J gave up 3 bases and V 0 bases, and 1 base lay outside the gene matches. The CDR3 here is CASSQDLAGGYEQYF. The CDR3 DNA reads TGCGCCAGCAGCCAAGATCTAGCGGGAGGCTACGAGCAGTACTTC.

As for this clonotype: A junction end diverges from the germline sequence, so it may reflect a read error. The gene calls are TRBV27 and TRBJ2-1; perhaps TRBD2 as D (6 bases). CDR3 length: 14 residues. Germline V CDR1 and CDR2: MNHEY, SMNVEV (reference sequence). The CDR3 spells CASSFGGGYIEQFF. The DNA of the CDR3 is TGTGCCAGCAGTTTCGGGGGTGGGTACATTGAGCAGTTCTTC.

This chain links TRBV9 with TRBJ2-1; 8 positions agree with TRBD1. The germline V gene encodes CDR1 SGDLS and CDR2 YYNGEE. Unmatched junction bases numbered 2, after V lost 3 bases and J lost 9 bases. The CDR3 covers 12 residues. The chain's CDR3 is CASSGTGFEQFF. DNA for the CDR3: TGTGCCAGCAGCGGGACAGGGTTTGAGCAGTTCTTC.

The chain uses TRBV7-9 and TRBJ2-5; 8 bases are a match to TRBD2. Germline-derived CDR1 and CDR2 are SEHNR and FQNEAQ (reference sequence). The J segment lost 12 bases and the V segment lost 4 bases, leaving 4 bases of the junction unmatched. This CDR3 spans 11 amino acids. The CDR3 DNA sequence: TGTGCCAGCAGCTACAGACTAGCGAAGTACTTC. Translating it yields CASSYRLAKYF. The full variable domain, its missing parts supplied by reference TRBV7-9 and TRBJ2-5, is DTGVSQNPRHKITKRGQNVTFRCDPISEHNRLYWYRQTLGQGPEFLTYFQNEAQLEKSRLLSDRFSAERPKGSFSTLEIQRTEQGDSAMYLCASSYRLAKYFGPGTRLLVL.

This clonotype was seen more than once but under ten times. The V call is TRBV3-1, the J call TRBJ1-2, with 8 bases identical to TRBD1. The CDR3 spans 13 residues. Germline V gene data show CDR1 as LGHDT and CDR2 as YNNKEL (reference sequence). V gave up 1 base and J gave up 11 bases; unmatched junction bases: 6. CDR3 sequence reads: CASSQGRTGKYTF. CDR3 nucleotide sequence: TGTGCCAGCAGCCAAGGACGGACAGGGAAATACACCTTC.

This clonotype was picked up many times. V and J are TRBV12-3 or TRBV12-4 and TRBJ1-1; D remains unclear. The V gene lost 5 bases and the J gene lost 1 base, with 5 bases spanning the gap. CDR3 length equals 12 residues. CDR3 bases: TGTGCCAGCAGTGCAGGGAACACTGAAGCTTTCTTT. Residues: CASSAGNTEAFF.

This clonotype was seen at least ten times. CDR3 nucleotide sequence: TGTGCCAGCAGTTTAAAGCTAGCAGCCCTTTACGAGCAGTACTTC. This translates into CASSLKLAALYEQYF. V is TRBV12-3 or TRBV12-4 and J is TRBJ2-7, with a tentative D call TRBD2 (5 bases). The germline V and J ends were trimmed by 2 bases and 4 bases, with 15 bases remaining between them. The CDR3 loop spans 15 amino acids.